The rows below give T cell receptor beta chains drawn from one sample of a study of control samples from healthy donors and cancer patients. The method was immunoSEQ multiplex PCR; TCRdb's version includes in-frame clones alone and lacks a portion of them. The sample records more than 85,000 clones, 80% to 90% being singletons. The sequenced material came from blood. These receptors originate from a woman aged 45-60 years in good health. Each CDR3 is given with its conserved first and last residue. Fields, in order: CDR3 DNA, CDR3 protein, D gene, J gene, clone size, V gene. The D gene is left open where the match is weak. Size values are once, few and many counts, or a class for expanded clones, and some rows have none.

CDR3 DNA: TGCGCCAGCAGCTTGAGCGGCGGGAGGGTAGATGATGAGCAGTTCTTC
CDR3 protein: CASSLSGGRVDDEQFF
D gene: TRBD2
J gene: TRBJ2-1
clone size: .
V gene: TRBV5-1

CDR3 DNA: TGTGCCAGTAGAGCACCCCATGTGGCCGGGGAGCTGTTTTTT
CDR3 protein: CASRAPHVAGELFF
D gene: .
J gene: TRBJ2-2
clone size: .
V gene: TRBV19

CDR3 DNA: TGCGCCAGCAGCTTGGTCGTGGAGACCCAGTACTTC
CDR3 protein: CASSLVVETQYF
D gene: .
J gene: TRBJ2-5
clone size: .
V gene: TRBV5-1

CDR3 DNA: TGTGCCAGCTCCCTAGGGGGGAATGAAAAACTGTTTTTT
CDR3 protein: CASSLGGNEKLFF
D gene: .
J gene: TRBJ1-4
clone size: once
V gene: TRBV7-9

CDR3 DNA: TGCGCCAGCAGCTTGGACGCGGGGAGGGGATCACCCCTCCACTTT
CDR3 protein: CASSLDAGRGSPLHF
D gene: .
J gene: TRBJ1-6
clone size: .
V gene: TRBV5-1

CDR3 DNA: TGTGCCAGCAGCCAAGGGGTGGGGTCACCCCTCCACTTT
CDR3 protein: CASSQGVGSPLHF
D gene: .
J gene: TRBJ1-6
clone size: .
V gene: TRBV14

CDR3 DNA: TGTGCCAGCAACATCTTACATGAGCAGTTCTTC
CDR3 protein: CASNILHEQFF
D gene: .
J gene: TRBJ2-1
clone size: .
V gene: TRBV2

CDR3 DNA: TGTGCCAGCAGTAACAAAAAAAACATTCAGTACTTC
CDR3 protein: CASSNKKNIQYF
D gene: .
J gene: TRBJ2-4
clone size: .
V gene: TRBV12-3/TRBV12-4

CDR3 DNA: TGTGCCAGCAGTAAGGGACAGGGGGTTACCAAAAACATTCAGTACTTC
CDR3 protein: CASSKGQGVTKNIQYF
D gene: TRBD1
J gene: TRBJ2-4
clone size: .
V gene: TRBV27

CDR3 DNA: TGTGCCAGCAGCGCTAGCGGGGGGGCATCAGATACGCAGTATTTT
CDR3 protein: CASSASGGASDTQYF
D gene: TRBD2
J gene: TRBJ2-3
clone size: .
V gene: TRBV7-3

CDR3 DNA: TGTGCCAGCAGTTACTCGGCAGGCCTAAATGAAAAACTGTTTTTT
CDR3 protein: CASSYSAGLNEKLFF
D gene: .
J gene: TRBJ1-4
clone size: .
V gene: TRBV6-5

CDR3 DNA: TGTGCCAGCAGCCCCCTCGCTGACAGGGGGCTCGAAAAACTGTTTTTT
CDR3 protein: CASSPLADRGLEKLFF
D gene: TRBD1
J gene: TRBJ1-4
clone size: .
V gene: TRBV27

CDR3 DNA: TGCGCCAGCACGGAGGCCAGAAAAGACTATGGCTACACCTTC
CDR3 protein: CASTEARKDYGYTF
D gene: .
J gene: TRBJ1-2
clone size: .
V gene: TRBV5-1

CDR3 DNA: TGTGCCAGCAGTGAGGCTTTCGTTTCTAATGAAAAACTGTTTTTT
CDR3 protein: CASSEAFVSNEKLFF
D gene: .
J gene: TRBJ1-4
clone size: .
V gene: TRBV6-1

CDR3 DNA: TGTGCCAGCCTGGGGGTTGGAGAAAAACTGTTTTTT
CDR3 protein: CASLGVGEKLFF
D gene: .
J gene: TRBJ1-4
clone size: .
V gene: TRBV3-1/TRBV3-2

CDR3 DNA: TGTGCCAGCAGATCCGGGACCCGGGAGGTGTCCCGAGAGACCCAGTACTTC
CDR3 protein: CASRSGTREVSRETQYF
D gene: TRBD2
J gene: TRBJ2-5
clone size: .
V gene: TRBV5-4

CDR3 DNA: TGTGCCAGCAGCTTAGCCCACTACGAGCAGTACTTC
CDR3 protein: CASSLAHYEQYF
D gene: .
J gene: TRBJ2-7
clone size: .
V gene: TRBV7-9

CDR3 DNA: TGTGCCAGGTCCAGGTGGGGGCTGTTTTTT
CDR3 protein: CARSRWGLFF
D gene: .
J gene: TRBJ2-2
clone size: few
V gene: TRBV21-1

CDR3 DNA: TGTGCCAGCAGCTTAGAGACAGGGTTCGGCTACACCTTC
CDR3 protein: CASSLETGFGYTF
D gene: TRBD1
J gene: TRBJ1-2
clone size: .
V gene: TRBV9

CDR3 DNA: TGTGCCAGCACCACCGCGGGAGCAGCTAACTATGGCTACACCTTC
CDR3 protein: CASTTAGAANYGYTF
D gene: .
J gene: TRBJ1-2
clone size: .
V gene: TRBV5-4

CDR3 DNA: TGTGCCAGCAGCGTAGTGGGGGCTTCAATTCCAGATACGCAGTATTTT
CDR3 protein: CASSVVGASIPDTQYF
D gene: .
J gene: TRBJ2-3
clone size: .
V gene: TRBV9

CDR3 DNA: TGTGCCAGCATCCTATTAGCGGGAGGGCCGAGGGATACGCAGTATTTT
CDR3 protein: CASILLAGGPRDTQYF
D gene: TRBD2
J gene: TRBJ2-3
clone size: .
V gene: TRBV11-2

CDR3 DNA: TGCAGCGCCTCTGCGGACAGGGGGCTCGAGCAGTACTTC
CDR3 protein: CSASADRGLEQYF
D gene: TRBD1
J gene: TRBJ2-7
clone size: once
V gene: TRBV29-1

CDR3 DNA: TGTGCCAGCCGGACAGGGATTGGGGACCCTTTTATTACCCAGCATTTT
CDR3 protein: CASRTGIGDPFITQHF
D gene: TRBD1
J gene: TRBJ1-5
clone size: .
V gene: TRBV27

CDR3 DNA: TGTGCCAGTAGTACCCGGGACAGGGGGCACTATGGCTACACCTTC
CDR3 protein: CASSTRDRGHYGYTF
D gene: TRBD1
J gene: TRBJ1-2
clone size: .
V gene: TRBV19

CDR3 DNA: TGCGCCAGCAGCCGGGAGGCTAGCGGCTCCTACGAGCAGTACTTC
CDR3 protein: CASSREASGSYEQYF
D gene: TRBD2
J gene: TRBJ2-7
clone size: .
V gene: TRBV4-1

CDR3 DNA: TGTGCCAGCAGCTTGGCGGGACTAGCGGGCCTCAATGAGCAGTTCTTC
CDR3 protein: CASSLAGLAGLNEQFF
D gene: TRBD2
J gene: TRBJ2-1
clone size: .
V gene: TRBV7-9

CDR3 DNA: TGTGCCAGCAGTTTAGCGTACACAGATACGCAGTATTTT
CDR3 protein: CASSLAYTDTQYF
D gene: .
J gene: TRBJ2-3
clone size: once
V gene: TRBV27

CDR3 DNA: TGTGCCAGCAGCTTAGGTGTGGGGGCTAATGAGCAGTTCTTC
CDR3 protein: CASSLGVGANEQFF
D gene: .
J gene: TRBJ2-1
clone size: .
V gene: TRBV7-9

CDR3 DNA: TGTGCCAGCAGTCTTCCTAAGCCGGCAGATACGCAGTATTTT
CDR3 protein: CASSLPKPADTQYF
D gene: .
J gene: TRBJ2-3
clone size: once
V gene: TRBV21-1

CDR3 DNA: TGTGCCAGTAGTATGTCGGGCCATAGCAATCAGCCCCAGCATTTT
CDR3 protein: CASSMSGHSNQPQHF
D gene: .
J gene: TRBJ1-5
clone size: .
V gene: TRBV19

CDR3 DNA: TGTGCCAGCAGCAAAAGTTCGGGCGGCGAGACCCAGTACTTC
CDR3 protein: CASSKSSGGETQYF
D gene: .
J gene: TRBJ2-5
clone size: .
V gene: TRBV7-3

CDR3 DNA: TGTGCCAGCAGCGCGGGAGGGGGGAATCAGCCCCAGCATTTT
CDR3 protein: CASSAGGGNQPQHF
D gene: .
J gene: TRBJ1-5
clone size: .
V gene: TRBV9

CDR3 DNA: TGTGCCACCAGCAGAGATACGGACGGCCCAGGCCAGTTCTTC
CDR3 protein: CATSRDTDGPGQFF
D gene: .
J gene: TRBJ2-1
clone size: .
V gene: TRBV15

CDR3 DNA: TGTGCCTGGAGTTCGGGAGTAGCGGGAGGGGGCACAGATACGCAGTATTTT
CDR3 protein: CAWSSGVAGGGTDTQYF
D gene: TRBD2
J gene: TRBJ2-3
clone size: .
V gene: TRBV30

CDR3 DNA: TGTGCCAGTGAGGACAGGTGGGGCAATCAGCCCCAGCATTTT
CDR3 protein: CASEDRWGNQPQHF
D gene: TRBD1
J gene: TRBJ1-5
clone size: .
V gene: TRBV2

CDR3 DNA: TGTGCCACTGAGGCCCCAACCCAGAATGAGCAGTTCTTC
CDR3 protein: CATEAPTQNEQFF
D gene: .
J gene: TRBJ2-1
clone size: large
V gene: TRBV5-4

CDR3 DNA: TGTGCCAGCAGTCTCCCTAGCGGGCTCACAGATACGCAGTATTTT
CDR3 protein: CASSLPSGLTDTQYF
D gene: TRBD2
J gene: TRBJ2-3
clone size: .
V gene: TRBV28

CDR3 DNA: TGTGCCAGCAGTTACTCACCTGACAGTCTGGGGGAAAAACTGTTTTTT
CDR3 protein: CASSYSPDSLGEKLFF
D gene: .
J gene: TRBJ1-4
clone size: .
V gene: TRBV6-6

CDR3 DNA: TGTGCCAGCAGCGGAGTAGGAACCGCGAACACCGGGGAGCTGTTTTTT
CDR3 protein: CASSGVGTANTGELFF
D gene: .
J gene: TRBJ2-2
clone size: .
V gene: TRBV11-1

CDR3 DNA: TGTGCCAGCATCCGTAGCGGGGTCCGCGCCAATGAGCAGTTCTTC
CDR3 protein: CASIRSGVRANEQFF
D gene: TRBD2
J gene: TRBJ2-1
clone size: once
V gene: TRBV7-8

CDR3 DNA: TGTGCCAGCAGTGACTCGGGCGGTGCCTATGGCTACACCTTC
CDR3 protein: CASSDSGGAYGYTF
D gene: .
J gene: TRBJ1-2
clone size: .
V gene: TRBV6-4

CDR3 DNA: TGTGCCAGCTCACTTACGGTTGCAGAAAAACTGTTTTTT
CDR3 protein: CASSLTVAEKLFF
D gene: .
J gene: TRBJ1-4
clone size: .
V gene: TRBV18

CDR3 DNA: TGTGCCAGCAGTTACGTGGGCGAGCAGTACTTC
CDR3 protein: CASSYVGEQYF
D gene: .
J gene: TRBJ2-7
clone size: .
V gene: TRBV6-2/TRBV6-3